The sample holds one count of the clone carrying this TCR beta chain. What it binds is not known. CDR3 length: 14 residues. From germline, CDR1 is LGHNA and CDR2 YNFKEQ. Trimming removed 0 bases at V and 7 bases at J, with 10 bases between. These data belong to a study of T-cell memory formation after mild COVID-19. The 5'RACE method, run with constant-segment primers, produced TCR alpha and TCR beta cDNA libraries (carrying sample barcodes and UMIs). A single record per CDR3 protein comes from TCRdb applying MiXCR to the 5' RACE reads. This sample has 50,000 to 60,000 distinct CDR3 sequences; roughly 25% occur once, and the top ten carry roughly 43%. Study-wide results and caveats: CD4+ contracting clones lay mainly in CM and EM, CD8+ ones in EMRA.

The sample was PBMCs or a T cell subset sorted from them (not recorded which). V is TRBV4-2 and J is TRBJ1-5; no reliable D call. The clonotype originates from a man aged 18 to 29 who had mild COVID-19 (a few samples of this study predate the infection). Cell type and time point are not known. CDR3 DNA: TGTGCCAGCAGCCAAGAAATGACTGGGCAGCCCCAGCATTTT. Its protein is CASSQEMTGQPQHF.